The sequence of this TCR beta chain was determined in a study of PD-1 blockade in classical Hodgkin lymphoma. Patients all relapsed after autologous stem cell transplantation, and there was variation in brentuximab vedotin exposure. Germline assignment: CDR1 SQVTM and CDR2 ANQGSEA. The CDR3 has 15 residues. The V end was cut by 6 bases, the J end by 2 bases, with 19 bases between. Some clones are missing from TCRdb's copy, which holds only in-frame ones; the method was immunoSEQ multiplex PCR. The sample records 13,000 to 15,000 clones, roughly 86% being singletons. Specimen: peripheral blood mononuclear cells (PBMCs), collected at baseline. The chain joins TRBV29-1 to TRBJ1-1; D possibly corresponds to TRBD1 (6 bases). The receptor was derived from a human donor with classical Hodgkin lymphoma. CDR3 loop: CSVPRVGASNTEAFF. The CDR3 DNA is TGCAGCGTCCCCCGAGTGGGGGCGAGTAACACTGAAGCTTTCTTT.